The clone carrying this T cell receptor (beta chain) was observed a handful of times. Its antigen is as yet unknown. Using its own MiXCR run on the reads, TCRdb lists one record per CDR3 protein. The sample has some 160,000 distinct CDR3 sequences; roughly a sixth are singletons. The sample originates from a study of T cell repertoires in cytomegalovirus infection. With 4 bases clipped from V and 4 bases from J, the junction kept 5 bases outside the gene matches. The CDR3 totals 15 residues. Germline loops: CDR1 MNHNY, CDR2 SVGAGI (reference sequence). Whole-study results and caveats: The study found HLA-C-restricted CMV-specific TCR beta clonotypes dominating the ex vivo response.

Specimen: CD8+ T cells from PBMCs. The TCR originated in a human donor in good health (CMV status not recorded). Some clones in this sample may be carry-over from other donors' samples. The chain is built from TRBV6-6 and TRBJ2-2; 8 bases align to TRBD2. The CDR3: CASSSGTRGTGELFF. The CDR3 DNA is TGTGCCAGCAGTTCCGGGACTAGGGGCACCGGGGAGCTGTTTTTT.